This TCR beta chain is from a study of response to subunit inactivated influenza vaccine. MiXCR, applied by TCRdb to the RT-PCR reads, yields one record per CDR3 protein. This sample has more than 600,000 distinct CDR3 sequences, with around 18% found just once. The CDR3 totals 20 residues. Many counts were recorded for this clonotype. Its antigen is as yet unknown. Study-wide results and caveats: With each seasonal influenza vaccination, the authors suggested, few new T cells are recruited.

The sequencing here drew on PBMCs from blood, taken about 5 days after vaccination. This TCR was recovered from a man in his fifties who received an inactivated influenza vaccine. The chain recombines TRBV21-1 with TRBJ2-3; the listed D gene, TRBD2, was not tested against the DNA. TRBV21-1 is described as a pseudogene. This CDR3 reads CASSKACPSGGPFAGNTQYF. CDR3 DNA sequence: TGTGCCAGCAGCAAAGCTTGTCCTAGCGGGGGGCCCTTCGCAGGAAATACGCAGTATTTT.